The present TCR beta chain was sequenced within a study of molecular identifiers for immune sequencing clone quantification. The sample holds many counts of this clonotype. Per the germline V gene, CDR1 is SEHNR and CDR2 is FQNEAQ (reference sequence). The CDR3 consists of 18 residues. Trimming took off 1 base at V and 0 bases at J, with 16 bases between the two ends. The authors gated naive CD8 T cells as CD8+CD4-CCR7+CD45RA+ for sorting. Both previously described methods and listed TCR primers were employed to make bulk TCR libraries. From the PCR reads, TCRdb called clonotypes with MiXCR, one entry per CDR3 protein. This sample yields some 320,000 distinct CDR3 sequences, of which 20% to 25% are seen a single time; approximately 0.8% belongs to the top ten.

Sequenced material: naive CD8+ T cells from blood, with Jurkat cell RNA spiked in. Stated subset: FACS-sorted CD8+CD4-CCR7+CD45RA+ naive T cells. V and J are TRBV7-9 and TRBJ2-4, with D unclear. This sequence originates from a human donor in good health. Some libraries in this study had Jurkat cell RNA spiked in. DNA for the CDR3: TGTGCCAGCAGCTTAGTCTCCCCCGCCGTGACAGCCAAAAACATTCAGTACTTC. Residues: CASSLVSPAVTAKNIQYF.